This entry lists 29 T cell receptor beta chains sequenced from one sample in a study of T cell repertoires in cytomegalovirus infection (dated by TCRdb to the late 2010s). According to the study, the label for this sample's treatment or condition signals: in vitro stimulation with specific CMV peptide epitopes to enrich CMV-specific T cells. For these TCRs, the target antigens are not known. Instrument used: Illumina HiSeq 1500. TCRdb itself trimmed the public reads at Q25 with fastp, ran MiXCR and retained productive beta chains. A single entry per CDR3 protein holds the most common genes and DNA from its merged rows. For this sample there are some 480,000 distinct CDR3 sequences; 30% to 35% appear just once. The leading ten clones occupy about a sixth of the sample. The source was cultured PBMCs, collected from culture after CMV antigen stimulation. These receptor sequences come from a human donor in good health (CMV status not recorded). Some clones in this sample may be carry-over from other donors' samples.

This clonotype has only a few counts. The chain recombines TRBV4-1 with TRBJ2-5; tentatively, D is TRBD2 (6 bases). The V and J ends lost 5 bases and 4 bases respectively, with 20 bases between them. Germline loops: CDR1 MGHRA, CDR2 YSYEKL. The CDR3 consists of 16 residues. CDR3 loop: CASSTAGNMGGETQYF. The CDR3 region has the DNA TGCGCCAGCAGCACGGCGGGGAATATGGGGGGAGAGACCCAGTACTTC.

In its sample, this clonotype was seen a few times. The chain carries TRBV7-2 and TRBJ2-5; 8 positions agree with TRBD2. With 0 bases clipped from V and 4 bases from J, the junction kept 4 bases outside the gene matches. Germline V gene lookup returns CDR1 SGHTA and CDR2 FQGNSA. The CDR3 has 15 residues. In DNA form, the CDR3 reads TGTGCCAGCAGCTTAGCCTCCCGGGAGGGAGAGACCCAGTACTTC. Its protein is CASSLASREGETQYF. The variable domain in full, completed from reference TRBV7-2 and TRBJ2-5, reads GAGVSQSPSNKVTEKGKDVELRCDPISGHTALYWYRQSLGQGLEFLIYFQGNSAPDKSGLPSDRFSAERTGGSVSTLTIQRTQQEDSAVYLCASSLASREGETQYFGPGTRLLVL.

This chain connects TRBV6-6 to TRBJ2-6; 8 positions agree with TRBD1. CDR1 is MNHNY, CDR2 SVGAGI, per germline (reference sequence). Losses at the gene ends were 6 bases for V and 4 bases for J; bases not matched to a gene: 8. This CDR3 region has 16 residues. CDR3 sequence reads: CASRRQGAAGANVLTF. The CDR3, as DNA: TGTGCCAGCAGGCGGCAGGGGGCGGCGGGGGCCAACGTCCTGACTTTC.

The chain recombines TRBV7-6 with TRBJ2-5; D could derive from TRBD1 or TRBD2 (5 bases each). The CDR3 length is 15 residues. Between the trimmed V and J ends, which lost 4 bases and 1 base, there was a span of 13 bases. Germline V gene sequence: CDR1 SGHVS, CDR2 FNYEAQ. The DNA for the CDR3 is TGTGCCAGCAGCTCCGGGACCATCTCCCAAGAGACCCAGTACTTC. Translated: CASSSGTISQETQYF.

The genes are TRBV5-8 and TRBJ2-1; TRBD2 agrees at 13 bases. Germline V gene lookup returns CDR1 SGHTS and CDR2 YDEGEE. The CDR3 has 16 amino acids. The V segment lost 4 bases and the J segment 7 bases; nucleotides outside the gene matches: 8. CDR3 nucleotide sequence: TGTGCCAGCAGCCCGGGACTAGCGGGATTCTCTAATGAGCAGTTCTTC. Encoded protein: CASSPGLAGFSNEQFF.

The V call is TRBV14, the J call TRBJ2-5; D may be TRBD1 (6 bases). This CDR3 comprises 13 residues. Trimming removed 6 bases from V and 3 bases from J, with 11 bases in between. Germline assignment: CDR1 SGHDN and CDR2 FVKESK. CDR3 nucleotide sequence: TGTGCCAGCAGGCAGGGGTACGAAGAGACCCAGTACTTC. Translation gives CASRQGYEETQYF.

In this sample, this clonotype turned up once. This chain joins TRBV20-1 and TRBJ2-5; the D gene is possibly TRBD2 (5 bases). With 6 bases removed from V and 2 bases from J, the gap between germline ends came to 16 bases. Germline assignment: CDR1 DFQATT and CDR2 SNEGSKA (reference sequence). The CDR3 length is 14 residues. CDR3 protein: CSASVIARQETQYF. The CDR3, as DNA: TGCAGTGCCTCCGTTATAGCGAGACAAGAGACCCAGTACTTC.

About this clonotype itself: This may arise from a read error, as a much more abundant clone is one base away. It is likely a read error, because the conserved phenylalanine at the end of the CDR3 is missing. The rearrangement joins TRBV7-9 to TRBJ2-5; D is unclear. There are 15 residues in the CDR3. Germline CDR1 is SEHNR and CDR2 is FQNEAQ (reference sequence). V was cut by 0 bases and J by 2 bases, with 10 bases left in between. CDR3 sequence (DNA): TGTGCCAGCAGCTTAGCTCTCGGTTTACAAGAGACCCAGTACTAC. This gives the protein CASSLALGLQETQYY.

This clonotype came up a few times. The chain employs TRBV7-2 and TRBJ2-7; D gene uncertain. In germline, CDR1 is SGHTA, CDR2 FQGNSA. Trimming removed 5 bases at V and 0 bases at J, with 14 bases between. The CDR3 is made up of 15 amino acids. The CDR3 DNA reads TGTGCCAGCAGCCTGAATGGGCGGAGCTCCTACGAGCAGTACGTC. It is translated as CASSLNGRSSYEQYV.

The rearrangement links TRBV6-8 to TRBJ2-7; 9 bases agree with TRBD1. This CDR3 is 13 amino acids long. Unmatched junction bases numbered 2, after V lost 2 bases and J lost 6 bases. From germline, CDR1 is MNHGY and CDR2 SAAAGT. CDR3 nucleotide sequence: TGTGCCAGCAGTTACGGGACAGGGATCGAGCAGTACTTC. Translated: CASSYGTGIEQYF.

The V call is TRBV13, the J call TRBJ1-5; D may be TRBD1 (5 bases). V lost 5 bases to trimming and J lost 6 bases, with 14 bases between them. The CDR3 runs 14 residues. Germline loops: CDR1 PRHDT, CDR2 FYEKMQ (reference sequence). CDR3 residues: CASSEAGVGQPQHF. The DNA for the CDR3 is TGTGCCAGCAGCGAGGCGGGGGTTGGTCAGCCCCAGCATTTT.

This sequence joins TRBV29-1 and TRBJ2-2; 7 bases are a match to TRBD2. The CDR3 is 14 residues long. The germline gives CDR1 SQVTM, CDR2 ANQGSEA. Trimming took 3 bases from V and 5 from J; bases not matched to a gene: 6. The CDR3 nucleotides are TGCAGCGTTGATTGGGGGAGGGGAACCGGGGAGCTGTTTTTT. Translating gives CSVDWGRGTGELFF.

There are many counts of this clonotype. V gene TRBV7-2 combines with J gene TRBJ2-1; D unclear. Germline V gene data show CDR1 as SGHTA and CDR2 as FQGNSA. V lost 2 bases and J 10 bases, leaving 6 bases between the germline ends. The CDR3 extends over 11 amino acids. CDR3 DNA sequence: TGTGCCAGCAGCTTAAAATTCGAGCAGTTCTTC. The encoded protein is CASSLKFEQFF.

This chain links TRBV7-2 with TRBJ1-5; D ambiguous. The CDR3 is made up of 15 amino acids. Germline CDR1 reads SGHTA; CDR2 reads FQGNSA. V was pared by 1 base and J by 0 bases, with 7 bases between. The CDR3 sequence: CASSLVSYSNQPQHF. The CDR3 DNA is TGTGCCAGCAGCTTAGTCAGTTATAGCAATCAGCCCCAGCATTTT. Together with reference TRBV7-2 and TRBJ1-5, the CDR3 gives the full variable domain: GAGVSQSPSNKVTEKGKDVELRCDPISGHTALYWYRQSLGQGLEFLIYFQGNSAPDKSGLPSDRFSAERTGGSVSTLTIQRTQQEDSAVYLCASSLVSYSNQPQHFGDGTRLSIL.

This clonotype was seen more than once but under ten times. The chain employs TRBV2 and TRBJ2-1, with TRBD2 identical over 10 bases. V shed 5 bases, J shed 3 bases, and the junction held 4 bases outside the gene matches. Per germline, CDR1 SNHLY and CDR2 FYNNEI. The CDR3 consists of 15 residues. The CDR3 loop is CASSNSGRIYNEQFF. CDR3 coding DNA: TGTGCCAGCAGTAATAGCGGGAGGATCTACAATGAGCAGTTCTTC. Using reference TRBV2 and TRBJ2-1 for the parts outside the CDR3, the full variable domain is EPEVTQTPSHQVTQMGQEVILRCVPISNHLYFYWYRQILGQKVEFLVSFYNNEISEKSEIFDDQFSVERPDGSNFTLKIRSTKLEDSAMYFCASSNSGRIYNEQFFGPGTRLTVL.

This chain uses TRBV7-2 with TRBJ1-5; D is perhaps TRBD1 (5 bases). V was trimmed by 1 base and J by 6 bases, leaving 10 bases between them. The length of the CDR3 is 14 residues. Germline loops: CDR1 SGHTA, CDR2 FQGNSA. The CDR3, as DNA: TGTGCCAGCAGCTTAGGGGGGGGGACTCAGCCCCAGCATTTT. Translated: CASSLGGGTQPQHF.

A word on this clonotype: One base away lies a much larger clone, so this may be a sequencing read error. This sequence joins TRBV7-2 and TRBJ2-4; TRBD2 might be the D (6 bases). The CDR3 has 17 residues. Germline-derived CDR1 and CDR2 are SGHTA and FQGNSA. V was pared by 4 bases and J by 1 base, with 17 bases between. The CDR3 nucleotides read TGTGCCAGCAGCTGGACTGGCGGGATGGGGGCCAAAAACATTCAGTACTTC. Translated, it gives CASSWTGGMGAKNIQYF.

The V and J genes are TRBV4-3 and TRBJ2-2; 12 nucleotides match TRBD2. Germline V gene sequence: CDR1 LGHNA, CDR2 YSLEER. The ends lost 0 bases at V and 0 bases at J; junction bases unmatched: 5. The CDR3 consists of 19 residues. CDR3 in DNA: TGCGCCAGCAGCCAAGAATTGACTAGCGGGAGCGCGAACACCGGGGAGCTGTTTTTT. Residues: CASSQELTSGSANTGELFF.

The rearrangement uses TRBV6-1 and TRBJ2-1, with TRBD1 as a possible D gene (6 bases). The CDR3 runs 15 residues. Per the germline V gene, CDR1 is MNHNS and CDR2 is SASEGT. Trimming pared 6 bases from V and 9 bases from J, leaving 21 bases between. The CDR3 reads CASSLFRGSSTEQFF. In DNA, the CDR3 is TGTGCCAGCAGCCTATTCAGGGGAAGCTCGACTGAGCAGTTCTTC.

This sequence joins TRBV27 and TRBJ1-5; possibly TRBD1 for D (5 bases). V lost 5 bases to trimming and J lost 5 bases, with 13 bases between them. The germline V gene encodes CDR1 MNHEY and CDR2 SMNVEV (reference sequence). The CDR3 totals 14 residues. The CDR3 bases are TGTGCCAGCAGTCGGGGTCGGGGACATCAGCCCCAGCATTTT. Its translation is CASSRGRGHQPQHF.

This clonotype was detected a few times. The CDR3 region is CASSLWGRGSYNEQFF. CDR3 in DNA: TGTGCCAGCAGCTTATGGGGGAGGGGCTCCTACAATGAGCAGTTCTTC. V is TRBV11-1 and J is TRBJ2-1; 7 positions agree with TRBD2. CDR3 length equals 16 residues. J was trimmed by 0 bases and V by 2 bases; bases with no gene match: 4. CDR1 SGHAT and CDR2 FQDESV come from the germline V gene (reference sequence).

The chain couples TRBV5-1 to TRBJ2-1, with D possibly being TRBD1 (5 bases). Trimming removed 0 bases at V and 12 bases at J, with 13 bases between. From germline, CDR1 is SGHRS and CDR2 YFSETQ. The CDR3 is 13 amino acids. CDR3 amino acids: CASSLVRGQGQFF. Here the CDR3 DNA reads TGCGCCAGCAGCTTGGTCCGTGGGCAGGGGCAGTTCTTC. Together with reference TRBV5-1 and TRBJ2-1, the CDR3 gives the full variable domain: KAGVTQTPRYLIKTRGQQVTLSCSPISGHRSVSWYQQTPGQGLQFLFEYFSETQRNKGNFPGRFSGRQFSNSRSEMNVSTLELGDSALYLCASSLVRGQGQFFGPGTRLTVL.

The chain couples TRBV28 to TRBJ2-7; a weak D match, TRBD1 (7 bases). V lost 4 bases and J 4 bases, leaving 17 bases between the germline ends. The CDR3 runs to 15 residues. Germline CDR1 and CDR2: MDHEN and SYDVKM. The CDR3 DNA follows: TGTGCCAGCAGTTCTACAGGGGCAGGAGGGTACGAGCAGTACTTC. Translating gives CASSSTGAGGYEQYF.

The J gene is TRBJ2-1, the V gene TRBV6-6; 8 nucleotides align to TRBD1. The V segment lost 5 bases and the J segment 3 bases; nucleotides outside the gene matches: 9. CDR1 is MNHNY and CDR2 is SVGAGI in the germline V gene (reference sequence). The length of the CDR3 is 16 residues. DNA for the CDR3: TGTGCCAGCAGTATTAGACAGGGGAGAAGCTACAATGAGCAGTTCTTC. Amino acids: CASSIRQGRSYNEQFF.

The chain employs TRBV7-2 and TRBJ2-5, with 8 bases that match TRBD2. The CDR3 contains 12 residues. The V and J ends lost 5 bases and 5 bases, in that order; junction bases with no gene match: 1. The V gene's germline CDR1 is SGHTA and CDR2 FQGNSA. Here the CDR3 reads CASSGTRETQYF. As DNA, the CDR3 is TGTGCCAGCAGCGGGACTAGGGAGACCCAGTACTTC. Full variable domain (rest looked up from reference TRBV7-2 and TRBJ2-5): GAGVSQSPSNKVTEKGKDVELRCDPISGHTALYWYRQSLGQGLEFLIYFQGNSAPDKSGLPSDRFSAERTGGSVSTLTIQRTQQEDSAVYLCASSGTRETQYFGPGTRLLVL.

This clonotype was seen only a few times. The chain links TRBV2 to TRBJ1-4; D not resolved. With 1 base removed from V and 5 bases from J, the gap between germline ends came to 2 bases. This CDR3 contains 12 residues. Germline CDR1 is SNHLY and CDR2 is FYNNEI. The CDR3 DNA is TGTGCCAGCAGTGAAGGGAATGAAAAACTGTTTTTT. As protein: CASSEGNEKLFF. Drawing the rest from reference TRBV2 and TRBJ1-4, the complete variable domain is EPEVTQTPSHQVTQMGQEVILRCVPISNHLYFYWYRQILGQKVEFLVSFYNNEISEKSEIFDDQFSVERPDGSNFTLKIRSTKLEDSAMYFCASSEGNEKLFFGSGTQLSVL.

J is TRBJ2-2 and V is TRBV12-3 or TRBV12-4; 11 positions agree with TRBD2. Trimming took 5 bases from V and 6 from J; bases not matched to a gene: 14. The CDR3 runs 18 residues. The CDR3 DNA follows: TGTGCCAGCAGTCTTCTCGGTCTAGCGGGAGGACGGGCCGGGGAGCTGTTTTTT. Its protein product is CASSLLGLAGGRAGELFF.

This clonotype showed up many times. This sequence joins TRBV7-2 and TRBJ2-5, with TRBD1 as a possible D gene (5 bases). Germline lookup yields CDR1 SGHTA and CDR2 FQGNSA. V was clipped by 6 bases and J by 5 bases, with 13 bases between them. CDR3 size: 13 residues. Here the CDR3 reads CASRDIGDETQYF. The DNA of the CDR3 is TGTGCCAGCAGGGACATCGGTGATGAGACCCAGTACTTC.

The chain carries TRBV29-1 and TRBJ2-1; D call uncertain. Trimming took 8 bases from V and 8 from J, leaving 16 bases between them. Looked up from germline, CDR1 is SQVTM and CDR2 is ANQGSEA. The CDR3 runs 12 residues. CDR3 amino acids: CSLRSNMDEQFF. The CDR3 nucleotides are TGCAGCCTCCGGTCGAATATGGATGAGCAGTTCTTC.